This TCR beta chain was sequenced in a study of blood T cells in healthy people across ages. Study-level findings and limits: Naive T cell percentage strongly correlated with TCR beta diversity. Aged donors had fewer naive CD4+ cells and lower diversity than long-lived donors.

Germline CDR1 reads SGHRS; CDR2 reads YFSETQ. This CDR3 contains 16 residues. V lost 2 bases to trimming and J lost 0 bases; unmatched junction nucleotides: 4. It was with a sample-barcoded 5' primer and a J-beta primer mix that a second PCR of roughly 6 to 12 cycles was run. Sequencing of every sample gave 3 million or more CDR3-containing paired-end reads. TCRdb analysed the 5' RACE reads with MiXCR anew, one entry per CDR3 protein. The data contain over 550,000 distinct CDR3 sequences, about 30% of them seen just once; the ten biggest clones take up less than 20%. This clonotype was seen at least ten times. The antigen is undetermined.

The source material was blood. This chain joins TRBV5-1 and TRBJ2-3; 9 bases are shared with TRBD1. The clonotype was recovered from a woman over 75 in good health. DNA of the CDR3: TGCGCCAGCAGCTTTTTAGGACAGGGGAGCACAGATACGCAGTATTTT. It is translated as CASSFLGQGSTDTQYF.